Described below is a single T cell receptor (beta chain) sequence and its context. 13 Jbeta primers and 60 Vbeta primers were used for the PCR. The data were produced by immunoSEQ multiplex PCR, yet TCRdb's version contains in-frame clones alone and is incomplete. The sample includes over 150,000 clones, just under 80% of them seen just once. This sample was taken from a study of cytomegalovirus exposure and HLA in healthy donors. Germline V lookup: CDR1 SEHNR, CDR2 FQNEAQ (reference sequence). Between the trimmed V and J ends, which lost 3 bases and 2 bases, there was a span of 13 bases. This CDR3 comprises 15 residues.

The chain couples TRBV7-9 to TRBJ1-2, with D perhaps TRBD1 (5 bases). Sequenced material: PBMCs. The origin of this receptor is a woman in her forties or fifties in good health and CMV-seronegative. The DNA for the CDR3 is TGTGCCAGCAGCTTGGTGGGGGGGTCGAACTATGGCTACACCTTC. Residues: CASSLVGGSNYGYTF.